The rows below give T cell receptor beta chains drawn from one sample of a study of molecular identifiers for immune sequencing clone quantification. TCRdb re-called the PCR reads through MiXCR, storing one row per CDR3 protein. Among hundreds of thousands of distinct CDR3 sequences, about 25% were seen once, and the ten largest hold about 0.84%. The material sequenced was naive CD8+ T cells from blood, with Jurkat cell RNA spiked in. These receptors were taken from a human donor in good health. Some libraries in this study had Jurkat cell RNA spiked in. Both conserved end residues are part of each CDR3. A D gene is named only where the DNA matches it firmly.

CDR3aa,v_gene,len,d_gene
CASSPPSKDTQYF,TRBV18,13,.
CAWSPDRNYGYTF,TRBV30,13,TRBD1
CASSQDGRGRNTGELFF,TRBV4-3,17,TRBD1
CASSQDGSSNEKLFF,TRBV3-2,15,.
CATRQENQPQHF,TRBV28,12,.
CASSGAGTVDTEAFF,TRBV18,15,.
CASQYIGGSMNQPQHF,TRBV19,16,.
CASSLDRGLENEQYF,TRBV7-7,15,TRBD1
CAIQAGWQETQYF,TRBV10-3,13,.
CASSPANAQGGNYGYTF,TRBV7-8,17,TRBD1